One and the same sample provided the 30 T cell receptor beta chains below, sequenced in a study of CD8 T cells in ankylosing spondylitis. TCRdb reprocessed the 5' RACE reads with MiXCR, giving one entry per CDR3 protein. The sample lists 800,000 to 900,000 distinct CDR3 sequences, approximately 12% occurring once. These TCRs are of unknown antigen specificity. Study results and limitations: Within ankylosing spondylitis blood, a TCR beta motif made up of roughly eight highly homologous variants appeared to be characteristic.

Sequencing was performed on blood, either unsorted or a sorted T cell fraction (not recorded which). Receptors originate from a male donor with ankylosing spondylitis.

A few counts support this clonotype. In nucleotides, the CDR3 is TGTGCCAGCAGCCAAAACCCCAGAGGAGGGAACTATGGCTACACCTTC. It encodes CASSQNPRGGNYGYTF. The chain carries TRBV7-2 and TRBJ1-2; D is uncertain. CDR3 length: 16 residues. V gave up 5 bases and J gave up 2 bases, with 18 bases separating them. Germline assignment: CDR1 SGHTA and CDR2 FQGNSA.

This chain connects TRBV5-5 to TRBJ2-7; 9 bases are a match to TRBD1. CDR3 length equals 14 residues. Germline V gene data show CDR1 as SGHKS and CDR2 as YYEKEE (reference sequence). V lost 3 bases, J lost 4 bases, and 5 bases stayed unmatched. The CDR3 loop reads CASSWTGAAYEQYF. CDR3 sequence (DNA): TGTGCCAGCAGCTGGACAGGGGCGGCGTACGAGCAGTACTTC.

This clonotype was found a few times. The gene calls are TRBV28 and TRBJ1-4; 8 bases are a match to TRBD1. The germline V gene has CDR1 MDHEN and CDR2 SYDVKM. The CDR3 has 17 residues. V was pared by 7 bases and J by 9 bases, with 19 bases of the junction left unmatched. The CDR3 nucleotides read TGTGCCAGCACCCCTACCGGGACAGGTATCGTAATGAAAAAACTGTTTTTT. This sequence encodes CASTPTGTGIVMKKLFF.

Concerning this clonotype itself: This may be a read error: a much more frequent sequence differs by one nucleotide. The rearrangement links TRBV5-6 to TRBJ1-1; the D gene is possibly TRBD1 (6 bases). Germline V gene lookup returns CDR1 SGHDT and CDR2 YYEEEE. The V end lost 0 bases, the J end lost 1 base, and 7 bases lay between the germline ends. The CDR3 covers 14 residues. CDR3 sequence (DNA): TGTGCCAGCAGCTTGGTGGACAGGAACACTGAAGCTTTCTTT. Translation: CASSLVDRNTEAFF.

The chain combines TRBV20-1 with TRBJ2-5; TRBD1 aligns across 10 bases. Germline loops: CDR1 DFQATT, CDR2 SNEGSKA (reference sequence). V trimming: 5 bases; J trimming: 7 bases; junction bases outside the gene matches: 19. The CDR3 has 17 amino acids. CDR3 DNA: TGCAGTGCTCTGGCGACAGGGGGCCCGGCCCGGAGATTGACCCAGTACTTC. Its protein is CSALATGGPARRLTQYF.

This clonotype was found a few times. The rearrangement uses TRBV10-3 and TRBJ2-3; the match to TRBD2 covers 7 bases. The CDR3 covers 18 residues. Germline V gives CDR1 ENHRY, CDR2 SYGVKD. Trimming at V came to 5 bases and at J to 1 base, leaving 15 bases not matched to a gene. CDR3 nucleotides: TGTGCCATCAGTAGCTCAGGTAGCGGGTTATCGGGCACAGATACGCAGTATTTT. It specifies CAISSSGSGLSGTDTQYF.

This clonotype was detected ten times or more. This chain connects TRBV29-1 to TRBJ2-1, with 8 bases aligning to TRBD2. This CDR3 has 11 amino acids. V shed 6 bases, J shed 7 bases, and the junction held 2 bases outside the gene matches. The germline gives CDR1 SQVTM, CDR2 ANQGSEA. The CDR3 sequence is CSVRLANEQFF. The CDR3 bases are TGCAGCGTCAGACTAGCGAATGAGCAGTTCTTC.

This clonotype was seen only a few times. The chain couples TRBV15 to TRBJ2-5; D not resolved. This CDR3 has 13 amino acids. Germline assignment: CDR1 LNHNV and CDR2 YYDKDF (reference sequence). The V gene lost 4 bases and the J gene lost 5 bases, with 11 bases spanning the gap. In DNA form, the CDR3 reads TGTGCCACCAGCAAGCCGGCCCGGGAGACCCAGTACTTC. This codes for CATSKPARETQYF. The full variable domain, in which reference TRBV15 and TRBJ2-5 provide the parts outside the CDR3, is DAMVIQNPRYQVTQFGKPVTLSCSQTLNHNVMYWYQQKSSQAPKLLFHYYDKDFNNEADTPDNFQSRRPNTSFCFLDIRSPGLGDTAMYLCATSKPARETQYFGPGTRLLVL.

This clonotype has only a few counts. The chain has TRBV7-9 and TRBJ1-4, with TRBD1 as a possible D gene (6 bases). V shed 1 base and J shed 13 bases, with 19 bases lying between them. CDR3 length: 15 residues. Looked up from germline, CDR1 is SEHNR and CDR2 is FQNEAQ (reference sequence). This chain's CDR3 is CASSLDRPLRGRLFF. DNA for the CDR3: TGTGCCAGCAGCTTAGACAGGCCGCTGAGGGGGAGACTGTTTTTT.

This clonotype was counted ten times or more. This chain links TRBV29-1 with TRBJ1-2; the D gene is possibly TRBD1 (5 bases). The CDR3 is 12 amino acids. CDR1 is SQVTM, CDR2 ANQGSEA, per germline. V gave up 4 bases and J gave up 2 bases, with 8 bases separating them. The CDR3 DNA is TGCAGCGTTGTATGGGGGAACTATGGCTACACCTTC. Translating it yields CSVVWGNYGYTF. Full variable domain (remainder filled in from reference TRBV29-1 and TRBJ1-2): SAVISQKPSRDICQRGTSLTIQCQVDSQVTMMFWYRQQPGQSLTLIATANQGSEATYESGFVIDKFPISRPNLTFSTLTVSNMSPEDSSIYLCSVVWGNYGYTFGSGTRLTVV.

This chain uses TRBV29-1 with TRBJ1-2; TRBD1 is a possible D gene (5 bases). The length of the CDR3 is 11 residues. CDR1 and CDR2 from the germline V gene are SQVTM and ANQGSEA. V dropped 8 bases and J dropped 1 base, with 8 bases sitting between them. DNA of the CDR3: TGCAGCCTTGGGGGTAACTATGGCTACACCTTC. The encoded protein is CSLGGNYGYTF.

The chain carries TRBV25-1 and TRBJ2-3, with D uncertain. Germline V gene sequence: CDR1 MGHDK, CDR2 SYGVNS. This CDR3 spans 15 amino acids. Trimming removed 3 bases at V and 3 bases at J, with 13 bases between. The CDR3 coding sequence is TGTGCCAGCAGTGATGTAAAGGTCAGGACAGATACGCAGTATTTT. It translates to CASSDVKVRTDTQYF.

This clonotype came up a few times. The gene calls are TRBV4-3 and TRBJ1-2; 7 nucleotides agree with TRBD1. CDR3 size: 16 residues. V dropped 1 base and J dropped 4; count of bases not matched to a gene: 9. Germline values: CDR1 LGHNA, CDR2 YSLEER. CDR3 sequence: CASSQVMDRLGYGYTF. The CDR3 DNA reads as TGCGCCAGCAGCCAAGTAATGGACAGGCTTGGCTATGGCTACACCTTC.

In its sample, this clonotype was seen a few times. A junction end diverges from the germline sequence, so it may reflect a read error. The rearrangement uses TRBV12-3 or TRBV12-4 and TRBJ2-5; a weak D match, TRBD1 (6 bases). The CDR3 is 17 amino acids. In DNA, the CDR3 is TGTGCCAGCAGTCTAGCCCGGACACAAGGGGGTAGAGAGACCCAGTACTTC. It translates to CASSLARTQGGRETQYF.

The J gene is TRBJ1-1, the V gene TRBV20-1; TRBD1 is a possible D gene (6 bases). Germline V lookup: CDR1 DFQATT, CDR2 SNEGSKA (reference sequence). Trimming took 6 bases from V and 1 from J, leaving 15 bases between them. CDR3 size: 14 residues. CDR3 sequence: CSAPIGGPNTEAFF. CDR3 bases: TGCAGTGCCCCGATTGGGGGCCCGAACACTGAAGCTTTCTTT.

The chain uses TRBV20-1 and TRBJ2-5; unclear D gene. Trimming removed 4 bases at V and 5 bases at J, with 11 bases between. In germline, CDR1 is DFQATT, CDR2 SNEGSKA (reference sequence). This CDR3 is 12 amino acids long. Here the CDR3 reads CSAMMRMETQYF. The CDR3 nucleotides are TGCAGTGCTATGATGAGGATGGAGACCCAGTACTTC.

As to this clonotype: A junction end diverges from the germline sequence, so it may reflect a read error. The chain carries TRBV7-2 and TRBJ2-2; D ambiguous. CDR1 and CDR2 (germline): SGHTA, FQGNSA. The CDR3 runs 15 residues. CDR3 sequence: CGSLRLRLGTGELFF. CDR3 DNA: TGTGGCAGCCTTCGGCTCCGATTGGGGACCGGGGAGCTGTTTTTT.

The chain uses TRBV27 and TRBJ1-2; 9 bases line up with TRBD1. Germline V gene sequence: CDR1 MNHEY, CDR2 SMNVEV (reference sequence). The junction had 12 bases not matched to a gene; V was cut back by 7 bases and J by 6 bases. The CDR3 has 15 amino acids. CDR3 sequence: CASIPRTGEENGYTF. The CDR3 nucleotides read TGTGCCAGCATCCCCCGGACAGGGGAGGAGAATGGCTACACCTTC.

The rearrangement links TRBV4-1 to TRBJ1-5; 8 bases fit TRBD1. Germline V CDR1 and CDR2: MGHRA, YSYEKL. V lost 4 bases, J lost 7 bases, and 6 bases stayed unmatched. The length of the CDR3 is 14 residues. CDR3 sequence: CASSPDRVRQPQHF. CDR3 sequence (DNA): TGCGCCAGCAGCCCGGACAGGGTGAGACAGCCCCAGCATTTT.

This clonotype was counted many times. The chain links TRBV29-1 to TRBJ2-2, with 10 bases lining up with TRBD1. V lost 6 bases, J lost 4 bases, and 8 bases stayed unmatched. The CDR3 consists of 15 residues. Per the germline V gene, CDR1 is SQVTM and CDR2 is ANQGSEA. Here the CDR3 DNA reads TGCAGCGTCGCAAGACAGGGGGCAGGCACCGGGGAGCTGTTTTTT. It translates to CSVARQGAGTGELFF.

The chain employs TRBV6-5 and TRBJ1-2; 9 nucleotides match TRBD1. The length of the CDR3 is 14 residues. The germline V gene encodes CDR1 MNHEY and CDR2 SVGAGI. J gave up 7 bases and V 4 bases, and 7 bases lay outside the gene matches. CDR3 loop: CASSWLDRGSGYTF. CDR3 coding DNA: TGTGCCAGCAGTTGGCTGGACAGGGGCAGTGGCTACACCTTC.

This clonotype has only a few counts. The chain combines TRBV6-1 with TRBJ2-7; 10 bases are shared with TRBD2. CDR1 and CDR2 from the germline V gene are MNHNS and SASEGT. V lost 7 bases, J lost 4 bases, and 7 bases stayed unmatched. This CDR3 is 14 amino acids long. The CDR3 DNA reads TGTGCCAGCATTGCGGGACTAGCGTGGTACGAGCAGTACTTC. Residues: CASIAGLAWYEQYF.

DNA of the CDR3: TGTGCCAGCAGCACCCGGGACAAAAGCTCCTACGAGCAGTACTTC. Its translation: CASSTRDKSSYEQYF. The V gene is TRBV7-9, the J gene TRBJ2-7; D might be TRBD1 (6 bases). Per germline, CDR1 SEHNR and CDR2 FQNEAQ (reference sequence). The CDR3 has 15 residues. V shed 5 bases and J shed 0 bases, with 14 bases lying between them.

This clonotype was seen a few times. The chain recombines TRBV4-2 with TRBJ2-3; TRBD2 agrees at 12 bases. The CDR3 contains 19 residues. Germline V gene data show CDR1 as LGHNA and CDR2 as YNFKEQ. Losses at the gene ends were 2 bases for V and 2 bases for J; bases not matched to a gene: 11. The CDR3 protein is CASSQRLAGASWTTDTQYF. CDR3 DNA sequence: TGTGCCAGCAGCCAAAGACTAGCGGGAGCAAGTTGGACCACAGATACGCAGTATTTT.

The chain uses TRBV4-2 and TRBJ2-1; D call uncertain. The germline V and J ends were trimmed by 0 bases and 4 bases, with 10 bases remaining between them. Germline V gene data show CDR1 as LGHNA and CDR2 as YNFKEQ. There are 15 residues in the CDR3. In DNA, the CDR3 is TGTGCCAGCAGCCAAGATCCAGCAGTATACAATGAGCAGTTCTTC. Translation: CASSQDPAVYNEQFF.

In this sample, this clonotype turned up a few times. J is TRBJ2-2 and V is TRBV3-1; D unclear. Trimming took 0 bases from V and 3 from J, leaving 14 bases between them. Germline V CDR1 and CDR2: LGHDT, YNNKEL (reference sequence). CDR3 size: 17 residues. CDR3 residues: CASSQDSAGTYTGELFF. The CDR3 bases are TGTGCCAGCAGCCAAGATAGTGCAGGAACATACACCGGGGAGCTGTTTTTT.

The V call is TRBV3-1, the J call TRBJ2-7; D may correspond to TRBD1 or TRBD2 (5 bases each). Germline V gene data show CDR1 as LGHDT and CDR2 as YNNKEL (reference sequence). The V end was cut by 0 bases, the J end by 5 bases, with 14 bases between. CDR3 size: 15 residues. The CDR3 nucleotides are TGTGCCAGCAGCCAAGAGATGAGGGGTTCCGACGAGCAGTACTTC. Translated: CASSQEMRGSDEQYF.

This clonotype was counted between two and nine times. The chain joins TRBV11-1 to TRBJ2-5, with 8 bases fitting TRBD2. CDR1 is SGHAT and CDR2 is FQDESV in the germline V gene (reference sequence). This CDR3 has 15 residues. V gave up 4 bases and J gave up 9 bases; unmatched junction bases: 13. The CDR3 loop is CASSSGLAQGQAQYF. The CDR3 DNA reads as TGTGCCAGCAGCTCAGGACTAGCCCAGGGCCAGGCCCAGTACTTC.

This clonotype was seen repeatedly, ten times or more. V is TRBV5-1 and J is TRBJ2-3, with D possibly matching TRBD1 (6 bases). The ends were cut back, 4 bases at V and 0 bases at J, with 12 bases in the middle. Germline CDR1 SGHRS, CDR2 YFSETQ. This CDR3 is built from 15 residues. CDR3 nucleotide sequence: TGCGCCAGCAGCCCAGGACAGACTAGCACAGATACGCAGTATTTT. Translation: CASSPGQTSTDTQYF.

This clonotype was observed many times. This chain links TRBV4-2 with TRBJ1-1; D might be TRBD1 (6 bases). Trimming left V 3 bases short and J 7 bases short, with 15 bases between. The CDR3 runs 14 residues. Per the germline V gene, CDR1 is LGHNA and CDR2 is YNFKEQ. CDR3 bases: TGTGCCAGCAGCCACCAGGACAGACCCAGTGAAGCTTTCTTT. This gives the protein CASSHQDRPSEAFF.